This passage covers 10 T cell receptor beta chains from one sample sequenced in a study of beta chain features in type 1 diabetes. These TCRs are of unknown antigen specificity. Isolated RNA was reverse transcribed in full, so expressed TCRB transcripts were sequenced. TCRdb's table, derived via immunoSEQ multiplex PCR, lists solely in-frame clones and lacks some. Among over 150,000 clones listed, approximately 7.8% were seen once. Study observations and caveats: Shorter TCRB CDR3s, moderately but significantly so, marked every one of the four CD4+ subsets in Type 1 diabetes patients.

Sequenced sample: central memory CD4+ T cells from blood. The receptors stem from a woman aged 40 to 49 with type 1 diabetes.

This clone has more than one count but fewer than ten. This sequence joins TRBV7-9 and TRBJ1-1; D ambiguous. Germline lookup yields CDR1 SEHNR and CDR2 FQNEAQ (reference sequence). This CDR3 contains 14 residues. With 3 bases removed from V and 2 bases from J, the gap between germline ends came to 10 bases. Here the CDR3 DNA reads TGTGCCAGCAGCTTTTCTGGGAGCAACACTGAAGCTTTCTTT. Protein product: CASSFSGSNTEAFF.

In its sample, this clone was seen a few times. The V gene is TRBV5-1, the J gene TRBJ2-2, with 7 bases aligning to TRBD2. CDR3 size: 15 residues. Germline V gene sequence: CDR1 SGHRS, CDR2 YFSETQ. V gave up 3 bases and J gave up 3 bases; unmatched junction bases: 5. CDR3 in amino acids: CASSSGTTYTGELFF. The DNA for the CDR3 is TGCGCCAGCAGCTCCGGGACTACCTACACCGGGGAGCTGTTTTTT. Full variable domain (remainder filled in from reference TRBV5-1 and TRBJ2-2): KAGVTQTPRYLIKTRGQQVTLSCSPISGHRSVSWYQQTPGQGLQFLFEYFSETQRNKGNFPGRFSGRQFSNSRSEMNVSTLELGDSALYLCASSSGTTYTGELFFGEGSRLTVL.

This clone was seen a few times. The V call is TRBV4-1, the J call TRBJ2-3; D remains unclear. Between the trimmed V and J ends, which lost 1 base and 2 bases, there was a span of 10 bases. The CDR3 has 15 amino acids. Looked up from germline, CDR1 is MGHRA and CDR2 is YSYEKL. The CDR3 region has the DNA TGCGCCAGCAGCCAAGGAGCCCTATCCACAGATACGCAGTATTTT. This gives the protein CASSQGALSTDTQYF.

J is TRBJ2-4 and V is TRBV30; 11 positions match TRBD2. The J segment lost 8 bases and the V segment lost 3 bases, leaving 6 bases of the junction unmatched. The CDR3 length is 14 residues. In germline, CDR1 is GTSNPN, CDR2 SVGIG (reference sequence). In DNA, the CDR3 is TGTGCCTGGAGCCGAACTAGCGGGAGAGACATTCAGTACTTC. This translates into CAWSRTSGRDIQYF.

V is TRBV5-1 and J is TRBJ2-7; D might be TRBD1 (5 bases). Germline CDR1 is SGHRS and CDR2 is YFSETQ. CDR3 size: 16 residues. V was shortened by 0 bases and J by 3 bases, with 16 bases between the two germline ends. CDR3 amino acids: CASSLADRILFYEQYF. The CDR3 nucleotides read TGCGCCAGCAGCTTGGCCGACAGAATCCTGTTCTACGAGCAGTACTTC.

By share, this clone counts as medium-sized. The J gene is TRBJ2-1, the V gene TRBV7-2; D ambiguous. The V gene's germline CDR1 is SGHTA and CDR2 FQGNSA. With 4 bases removed from V and 13 bases from J, the gap between germline ends came to 17 bases. The CDR3 has 13 residues. The CDR3 protein is CASSSTDNRNQFF. The DNA of the CDR3 is TGTGCCAGCAGCTCCACAGACAATCGAAATCAGTTCTTC.

Only a few counts were recorded for this clone. This chain connects TRBV28 to TRBJ1-2; TRBD1 matches at 10 bases. Germline V lookup: CDR1 MDHEN, CDR2 SYDVKM. Unmatched junction bases numbered 14, after V lost 5 bases and J lost 8 bases. The CDR3 runs 16 residues. The CDR3 nucleotides are TGTGCCAGCAGTCCCGGGACAGGGGCCAACTTGGGAGGCTACACCTTC. It is translated as CASSPGTGANLGGYTF.

The chain links TRBV11-3 to TRBJ1-1, with no clear D. The length of the CDR3 is 13 residues. Germline V gives CDR1 SGHNT, CDR2 YENEEA. V was pared by 4 bases and J by 0 bases, with 6 bases between. The CDR3 protein is CASSSHMNTEAFF. As DNA, the CDR3 is TGTGCCAGCAGCTCCCACATGAACACTGAAGCTTTCTTT.

This clone was detected a few times. The J gene is TRBJ2-7, the V gene TRBV7-2, with D possibly being TRBD2 (6 bases). The V and J ends lost 2 bases and 5 bases respectively, with 19 bases between them. The CDR3 is 16 amino acids. Germline V gene sequence: CDR1 SGHTA, CDR2 FQGNSA. DNA of the CDR3: TGTGCCAGCAGCTTACACCGGGGGTTAACTACTAACGAGCAGTACTTC. Translating gives CASSLHRGLTTNEQYF.

This clone was seen more than once but under ten times. J is TRBJ1-1 and V is TRBV5-6; 9 bases match TRBD1. CDR1 and CDR2 from the germline V gene are SGHDT and YYEEEE. V shed 6 bases and J 5 bases; nucleotides not matched to a gene: 8. There are 14 residues in the CDR3. The CDR3 nucleotides read TGTGCCAGCAACCCGGGACAGGGTAGAACTGAAGCTTTCTTT. It encodes CASNPGQGRTEAFF.